This T cell receptor (beta chain) emerged from a study of blood T cells in healthy people across ages. Isolation recovered at least 6 million PBMCs from every sample. Note on this clonotype: Its ends do not fully match the called genes, so a read error is possible.

Primed by a sample-barcoded 5' primer and a J-beta primer mix, a second PCR proceeded for about 6 to 12 cycles. The template-switch adaptor, which had 12 random nucleotides, put a tag on each cDNA molecule. Via MiXCR, TCRdb re-called the 5' RACE reads, giving one row per CDR3 protein. The sample shows around 1,800,000 distinct CDR3 sequences, roughly two fifths of them seen only once. Material: blood. The sequence derives from a human donor in good health.

The CDR3 here is CASSFSTGVLFF. The CDR3 region has the DNA TGTGCCAGCAGTTTTTCCACCGGGGTGCTGTTTTTT. The J gene is TRBJ2-2, the V gene TRBV12-3 or TRBV12-4; a possible D gene is TRBD2 (5 bases). CDR3 size: 12 residues.